These 22 T cell receptor beta chains originate from one sample sequenced in a study of T cell changes during pregnancy in multiple sclerosis. Produced via immunoSEQ multiplex PCR; TCRdb's table is partial and in-frame only. The repertoire includes under 45,000 clones, 90% to 95% of them detected once, and about 7% sits in the top ten. Sequenced material: CD8+ T cells from peripheral blood mononuclear cells, taken in the third trimester of pregnancy. Source of these receptors: a female donor with multiple sclerosis, enrolled in a pregnancy study.

The chain couples TRBV6-5 to TRBJ2-3; 7 bases match TRBD1. CDR1 MNHEY and CDR2 SVGAGI come from the germline V gene. The CDR3 sequence is 15 residues long. V dropped 1 base and J dropped 1; count of bases not matched to a gene: 2. CDR3 amino acids: CASSYFTGGTDTQYF. CDR3 sequence (DNA): TGTGCCAGCAGTTACTTTACAGGGGGCACAGATACGCAGTATTTT.

The chain links TRBV30 to TRBJ1-2; unclear D gene. The CDR3 has 13 amino acids. Germline V gene lookup returns CDR1 GTSNPN and CDR2 SVGIG (reference sequence). V lost 4 bases to trimming and J lost 6 bases, with 15 bases between them. The DNA of the CDR3 is TGTGCCTGGAATACTTGGACTTATGATGGCTACACCTTC. It translates to CAWNTWTYDGYTF.

The chain links TRBV4-1 to TRBJ1-2; D gene uncertain. Germline-derived CDR1 and CDR2 are MGHRA and YSYEKL. V lost 4 bases and J lost 3, with 12 bases in between. The CDR3 loop spans 14 amino acids. The CDR3 DNA reads as TGCGCCAGCAGCCTACGAGCCGGGGACTATGGCTACACCTTC. Its protein product is CASSLRAGDYGYTF.

V and J are TRBV7-8 and TRBJ1-1; D remains ambiguous. CDR3 length equals 14 residues. Germline CDR1 and CDR2: SGHVS and FQNEAQ. Trimming removed 6 bases from V and 1 base from J, with 12 bases in between. The chain's CDR3 is CASSPFQANTEAFF. The CDR3 DNA sequence: TGTGCCAGCAGTCCTTTCCAGGCGAACACTGAAGCTTTCTTT.

The V and J genes are TRBV27 and TRBJ2-5; D is perhaps TRBD2 (5 bases). V was shortened by 2 bases and J by 3 bases, with 10 bases between the two germline ends. Looked up from germline, CDR1 is MNHEY and CDR2 is SMNVEV (reference sequence). This CDR3 has 14 residues. The CDR3, as DNA: TGTGCCAGCAGTTTAGGTGGGAGAGAAGAGACCCAGTACTTC. It encodes CASSLGGREETQYF.

The rearrangement links TRBV7-2 to TRBJ2-5, with 7 bases fitting TRBD1. CDR3 length equals 15 residues. The trim removed 3 bases at V and 2 bases at J, leaving 6 bases unmatched. CDR1 and CDR2 from the germline V gene are SGHTA and FQGNSA. The CDR3 region is CASSFGTAFQETQYF. The CDR3 DNA reads TGTGCCAGCAGCTTTGGGACAGCATTTCAAGAGACCCAGTACTTC.

This sequence joins TRBV28 and TRBJ2-3; maybe TRBD1 (5 bases). This CDR3 region has 16 residues. Germline values: CDR1 MDHEN, CDR2 SYDVKM. The V end lost 2 bases, the J end lost 1 base, and 13 bases lay between the germline ends. The CDR3 region is CASSLPAVGGTDTQYF. CDR3 sequence (DNA): TGTGCCAGCAGTTTACCCGCGGTAGGGGGCACAGATACGCAGTATTTT.

This rearrangement joins TRBV4-2 to TRBJ2-3; 9 positions agree with TRBD2. The germline CDR1 and CDR2 sequences are LGHNA and YNFKEQ. This CDR3 has 17 amino acids. With 0 bases clipped from V and 4 bases from J, the junction kept 8 bases outside the gene matches. CDR3 nucleotides: TGTGCCAGCAGCCAAGAGGGGGTAGCGGGAGAGTCAGATACGCAGTATTTT. It codes for CASSQEGVAGESDTQYF.

The table lists this clone with a count of one. The chain employs TRBV11-3 and TRBJ2-3; maybe TRBD2 (5 bases). This CDR3 spans 13 amino acids. Germline lookup yields CDR1 SGHNT and CDR2 YENEEA. V was trimmed by 6 bases and J by 0 bases, leaving 7 bases between them. The CDR3 region has the DNA TGTGCCAGCAGTCGGACTAGCACAGATACGCAGTATTTT. Translated: CASSRTSTDTQYF.

The V call is TRBV28, the J call TRBJ2-5; the D is unclear. V gave up 7 bases and J gave up 3 bases, with 12 bases separating them. Germline CDR1 is MDHEN and CDR2 is SYDVKM. The CDR3 consists of 13 residues. The CDR3 here is CASTLGSEETQYF. CDR3 bases: TGTGCCAGCACTCTCGGCAGCGAAGAGACCCAGTACTTC.

V usage is TRBV6-1 and J usage is TRBJ2-1; the match to TRBD1 covers 9 bases. Germline V gives CDR1 MNHNS, CDR2 SASEGT. The CDR3 runs to 15 residues. Trimming at V came to 10 bases and at J to 7 bases, leaving 14 bases not matched to a gene. Written as DNA, the CDR3 is TGTGCCACTGAACTCGGGACAGGGAGTGGGAATGAGCAGTTCTTC. As protein: CATELGTGSGNEQFF.

The gene calls are TRBV28 and TRBJ2-1; 7 bases are shared with TRBD2. Germline V gene lookup returns CDR1 MDHEN and CDR2 SYDVKM. V shed 3 bases and J 0 bases; nucleotides not matched to a gene: 2. The CDR3 contains 15 residues. Here the CDR3 reads CASSFGGGSYNEQFF. CDR3 in DNA: TGTGCCAGCAGTTTCGGCGGGGGCTCCTACAATGAGCAGTTCTTC. Combining the CDR3 with reference TRBV28 and TRBJ2-1 gives the whole variable domain DVKVTQSSRYLVKRTGEKVFLECVQDMDHENMFWYRQDPGLGLRLIYFSYDVKMKEKGDIPEGYSVSREKKERFSLILESASTNQTSMYLCASSFGGGSYNEQFFGPGTRLTVL.

This chain uses TRBV2 with TRBJ1-1, with a tentative D call TRBD1 (6 bases). The ends were cut back, 0 bases at V and 4 bases at J, with 15 bases in the middle. CDR3 length: 16 amino acids. CDR1 and CDR2 (germline): SNHLY, FYNNEI. Written as DNA, the CDR3 is TGTGCCAGCAGTGAAGCGGCAGGGGTAGGATTCACTGAAGCTTTCTTT. Its translation is CASSEAAGVGFTEAFF.

The chain has TRBV6-1 and TRBJ2-7, with a tentative D call TRBD2 (6 bases). V was cut by 3 bases and J by 4 bases, with 10 bases left in between. This CDR3 spans 13 amino acids. Germline assignment: CDR1 MNHNS and CDR2 SASEGT. The CDR3 nucleotides are TGTGCCAGCAGTGAGGGGGGAGAATACGAGCAGTACTTC. The encoded protein is CASSEGGEYEQYF.

V is TRBV29-1 and J is TRBJ2-1, with TRBD2 matching over 9 bases. In germline, CDR1 is SQVTM, CDR2 ANQGSEA. The CDR3 totals 14 residues. The J segment lost 14 bases and the V segment lost 6 bases, leaving 17 bases of the junction unmatched. The DNA of the CDR3 is TGCAGCGTGGGGCTTCTAGCGGGAACATTTGCGGAGTTCTTC. Residues: CSVGLLAGTFAEFF.

This clone was seen only once. This rearrangement joins TRBV2 to TRBJ2-1, with 8 bases that match TRBD2. Trimming at V came to 4 bases and at J to 5 bases, leaving 7 bases not matched to a gene. Germline V gene data show CDR1 as SNHLY and CDR2 as FYNNEI. CDR3 size: 15 residues. CDR3 loop: CASSGGLGKDNEQFF. CDR3 nucleotide sequence: TGTGCCAGCAGTGGGGGACTAGGGAAGGACAATGAGCAGTTCTTC.

The table lists this clone with a count of one. The gene calls are TRBV7-3 and TRBJ2-3; 11 bases are a match to TRBD2. The V gene end was trimmed by 5 bases and the J gene end by 4 bases; junction bases not matched to a gene: 5. CDR1 SGHTA and CDR2 FQGTGA come from the germline V gene. The CDR3 loop spans 15 amino acids. The CDR3 protein is CASSTLAGGPDTQYF. The CDR3 DNA reads TGTGCCAGCAGCACTTTAGCGGGAGGGCCAGATACGCAGTATTTT.

The chain is built from TRBV19 and TRBJ2-1; tentatively, D is TRBD1 (5 bases). V was pared by 1 base and J by 6 bases, with 10 bases between. Germline V gives CDR1 LNHDA, CDR2 SQIVND (reference sequence). This CDR3 is 14 amino acids long. The CDR3 region has the DNA TGTGCCAGTAGTATAGCGGTGGACACCAATGAGCAGTTCTTC. This codes for CASSIAVDTNEQFF. The full variable domain, with the rest looked up from reference TRBV19 and TRBJ2-1, is DGGITQSPKYLFRKEGQNVTLSCEQNLNHDAMYWYRQDPGQGLRLIYYSQIVNDFQKGDIAEGYSVSREKKESFPLTVTSAQKNPTAFYLCASSIAVDTNEQFFGPGTRLTVL.

The chain carries TRBV19 and TRBJ2-7; 7 bases map to TRBD1. Germline trimming cut 3 bases from V and 4 bases from J; bases unmatched to any gene: 9. The CDR3 covers 15 residues. Germline V lookup: CDR1 LNHDA, CDR2 SQIVND (reference sequence). The CDR3, as DNA: TGTGCCAGTAGTATGAACCAGGGGGATCTTTACGAGCAGTACTTC. Its translation: CASSMNQGDLYEQYF.

The chain carries TRBV15 and TRBJ2-2, with 9 positions matching TRBD1. CDR3 length: 19 amino acids. CDR1 is LNHNV and CDR2 is YYDKDF in the germline V gene (reference sequence). After removal of 2 bases from V and 0 bases from J, the junction contained 10 bases not matched to a gene. The CDR3 nucleotides read TGTGCCACCAGCAGATCCCCGGGACAGGGTATTGCGAACACCGGGGAGCTGTTTTTT. Translation: CATSRSPGQGIANTGELFF.

This clone has a single count. This chain uses TRBV10-3 with TRBJ1-1; possible D gene TRBD1, 6 bases. The CDR3 consists of 13 residues. Deletions cut 3 bases from V and 4 bases from J, with 9 bases between. Germline assignment: CDR1 ENHRY and CDR2 SYGVKD. CDR3 DNA sequence: TGTGCCATCAGTGATGGACAGAGCACTGAAGCTTTCTTT. This encodes CAISDGQSTEAFF.

The V call is TRBV4-1, the J call TRBJ1-1; maybe TRBD1 (5 bases). Germline CDR1 reads MGHRA; CDR2 reads YSYEKL. Trimming shortened V by 6 bases and J by 1 base, and 9 bases separated the two germline ends. The CDR3 is 13 residues long. CDR3 protein: CASSLTANTEAFF. Written as DNA, the CDR3 is TGCGCCAGCAGTCTGACAGCGAACACTGAAGCTTTCTTT.